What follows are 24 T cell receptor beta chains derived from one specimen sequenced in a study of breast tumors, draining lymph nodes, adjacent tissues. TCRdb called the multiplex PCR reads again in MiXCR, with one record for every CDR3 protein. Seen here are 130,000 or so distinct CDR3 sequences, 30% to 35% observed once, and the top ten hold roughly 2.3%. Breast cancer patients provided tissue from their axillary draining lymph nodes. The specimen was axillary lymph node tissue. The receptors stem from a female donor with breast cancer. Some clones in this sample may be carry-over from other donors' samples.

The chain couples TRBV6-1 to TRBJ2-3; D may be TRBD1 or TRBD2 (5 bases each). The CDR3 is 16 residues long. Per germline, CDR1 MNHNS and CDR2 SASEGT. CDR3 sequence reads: CVGSEAVGLGPDTQYF. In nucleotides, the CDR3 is TGTGTCGGCAGTGAGGCGGTGGGGTTGGGACCAGATACGCAGTATTTT.

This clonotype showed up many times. This CDR3 reads CSAWDRRSTNEKLFF. The CDR3 DNA reads as TGCAGTGCGTGGGACAGGAGATCAACTAATGAAAAACTGTTTTTT. This rearrangement joins TRBV20-1 to TRBJ1-4, with TRBD1 matching 8 bases. Per the germline V gene, CDR1 is DFQATT and CDR2 is SNEGSKA (reference sequence). This CDR3 comprises 15 residues. V lost 6 bases to trimming and J lost 0 bases; unmatched junction nucleotides: 6.

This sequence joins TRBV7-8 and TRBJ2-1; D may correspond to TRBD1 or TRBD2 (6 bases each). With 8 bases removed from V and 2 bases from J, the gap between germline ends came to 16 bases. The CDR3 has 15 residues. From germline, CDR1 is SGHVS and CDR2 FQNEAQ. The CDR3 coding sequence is TGTGCCAGCCGAGGAGGGACAATCGCCTACAATGAGCAGTTCTTC. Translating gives CASRGGTIAYNEQFF.

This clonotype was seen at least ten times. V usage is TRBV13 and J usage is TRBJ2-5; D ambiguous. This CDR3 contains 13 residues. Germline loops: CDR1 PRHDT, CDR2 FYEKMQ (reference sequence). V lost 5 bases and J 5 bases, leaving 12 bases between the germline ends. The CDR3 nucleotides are TGTGCCAGCAGCCCTGGTTTGGCGGAGACCCAGTACTTC. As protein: CASSPGLAETQYF.

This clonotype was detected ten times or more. CDR3 residues: CASSHPGQSNEKLFF. Here the CDR3 DNA reads TGCGCCAGCAGCCACCCGGGACAGTCTAATGAAAAACTGTTTTTT. This chain joins TRBV4-3 and TRBJ1-4; TRBD1 agrees at 7 bases. V shed 3 bases and J 3 bases; nucleotides not matched to a gene: 4. The CDR3 consists of 15 residues. The germline gives CDR1 LGHNA, CDR2 YSLEER.

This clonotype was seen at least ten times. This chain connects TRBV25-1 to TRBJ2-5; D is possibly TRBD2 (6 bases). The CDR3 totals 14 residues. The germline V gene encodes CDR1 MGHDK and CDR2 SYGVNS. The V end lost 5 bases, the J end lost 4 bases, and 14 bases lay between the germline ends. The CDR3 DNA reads TGTGCCAGCAGTCCCTTCGGGGGAGTAGAGACCCAGTACTTC. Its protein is CASSPFGGVETQYF.

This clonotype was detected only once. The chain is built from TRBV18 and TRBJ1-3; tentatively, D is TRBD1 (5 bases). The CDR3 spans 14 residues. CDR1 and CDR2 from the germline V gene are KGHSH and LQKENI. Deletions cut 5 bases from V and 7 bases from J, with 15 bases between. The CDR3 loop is CASSRSRGRNTIYF. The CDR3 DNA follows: TGTGCCAGCTCAAGGTCACGGGGCCGGAACACCATATATTTT.

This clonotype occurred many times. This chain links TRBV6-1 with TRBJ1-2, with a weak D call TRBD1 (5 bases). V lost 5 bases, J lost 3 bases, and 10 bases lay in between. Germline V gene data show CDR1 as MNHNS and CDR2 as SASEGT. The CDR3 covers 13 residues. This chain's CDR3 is CASSQGSYYGYTF. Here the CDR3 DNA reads TGTGCCAGCAGTCAGGGCAGCTACTATGGCTACACCTTC.

The CDR3 here is CASTDPVGGANVLTF. The CDR3 DNA reads as TGTGCCAGCACTGACCCCGTAGGGGGGGCCAACGTCCTGACTTTC. This chain connects TRBV2 to TRBJ2-6; D uncertain. V was cut by 7 bases and J by 4 bases, with 14 bases left in between. Germline V CDR1 and CDR2: SNHLY, FYNNEI. The CDR3 has 15 amino acids.

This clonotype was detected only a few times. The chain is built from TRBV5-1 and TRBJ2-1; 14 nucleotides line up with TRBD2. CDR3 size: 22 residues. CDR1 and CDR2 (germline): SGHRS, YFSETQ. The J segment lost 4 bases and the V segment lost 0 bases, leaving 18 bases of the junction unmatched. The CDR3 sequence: CASSLASPRLAGGVVEYNEQFF. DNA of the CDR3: TGCGCCAGCAGCTTGGCAAGCCCGCGACTAGCGGGGGGGGTGGTGGAATACAATGAGCAGTTCTTC.

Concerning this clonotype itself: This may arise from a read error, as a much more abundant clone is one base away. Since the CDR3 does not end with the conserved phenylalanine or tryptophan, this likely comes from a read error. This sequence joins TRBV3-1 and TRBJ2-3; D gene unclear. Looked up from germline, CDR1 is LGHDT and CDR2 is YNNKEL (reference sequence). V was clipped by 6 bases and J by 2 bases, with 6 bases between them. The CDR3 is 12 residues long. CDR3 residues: CASSLYTDTQYL. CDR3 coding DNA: TGTGCCAGCAGTCTATACACAGATACGCAGTATCTT.

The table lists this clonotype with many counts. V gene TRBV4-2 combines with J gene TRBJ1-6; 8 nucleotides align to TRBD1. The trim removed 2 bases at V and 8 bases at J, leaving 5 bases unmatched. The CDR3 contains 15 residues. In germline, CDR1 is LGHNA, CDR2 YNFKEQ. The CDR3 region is CASSQRTGQDSPLHF. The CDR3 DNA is TGTGCCAGCAGCCAACGGACAGGGCAGGATTCACCCCTCCACTTT.

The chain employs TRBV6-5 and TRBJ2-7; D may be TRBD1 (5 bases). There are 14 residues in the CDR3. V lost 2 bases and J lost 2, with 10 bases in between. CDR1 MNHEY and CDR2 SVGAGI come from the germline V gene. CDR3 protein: CASSYGQGAYEQYF. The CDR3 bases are TGTGCCAGCAGTTACGGCCAGGGCGCCTACGAGCAGTACTTC.

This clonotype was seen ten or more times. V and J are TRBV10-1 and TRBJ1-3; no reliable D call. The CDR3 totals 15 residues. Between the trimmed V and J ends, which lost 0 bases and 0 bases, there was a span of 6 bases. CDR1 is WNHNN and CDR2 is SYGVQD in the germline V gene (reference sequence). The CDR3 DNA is TGCGCCAGCAGTGAGTCCACGGACTCTGGAAACACCATATATTTT. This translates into CASSESTDSGNTIYF.

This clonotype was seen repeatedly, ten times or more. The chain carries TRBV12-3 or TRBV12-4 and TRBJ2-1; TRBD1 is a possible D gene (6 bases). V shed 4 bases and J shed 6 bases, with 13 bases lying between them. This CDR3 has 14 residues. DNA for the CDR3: TGTGCCAGCAGTTCGGGACAAATCATCAATGAGCAGTTCTTC. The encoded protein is CASSSGQIINEQFF.

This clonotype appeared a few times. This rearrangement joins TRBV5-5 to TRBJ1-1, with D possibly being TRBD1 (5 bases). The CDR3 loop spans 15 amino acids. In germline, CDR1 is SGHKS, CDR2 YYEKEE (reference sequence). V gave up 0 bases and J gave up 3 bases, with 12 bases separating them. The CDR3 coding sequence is TGTGCCAGCAGCTTGGTTCAGGGAAGGTACACTGAAGCTTTCTTT. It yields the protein CASSLVQGRYTEAFF.

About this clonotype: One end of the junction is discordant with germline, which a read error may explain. CDR3 residues: CASSYSIFSKVGQGAMGNPIYF. The CDR3 nucleotides read TGTGCCAGCAGTTACTCGATCTTCTCTAAAGTGGGACAGGGGGCAATGGGAAACCCCATATATTTT. The V call is TRBV10-3, the J call TRBJ1-3, with 12 bases fitting TRBD1. The CDR3 extends over 22 amino acids. The germline V gene has CDR1 ENHRY and CDR2 SYGVKD.

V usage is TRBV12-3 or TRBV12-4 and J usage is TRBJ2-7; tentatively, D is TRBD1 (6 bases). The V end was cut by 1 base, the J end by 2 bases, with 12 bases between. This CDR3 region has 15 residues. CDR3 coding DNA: TGTGCCAGCAGTTTAGTGTTAGGGGGAGCCTACGAGCAGTACTTC. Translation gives CASSLVLGGAYEQYF.

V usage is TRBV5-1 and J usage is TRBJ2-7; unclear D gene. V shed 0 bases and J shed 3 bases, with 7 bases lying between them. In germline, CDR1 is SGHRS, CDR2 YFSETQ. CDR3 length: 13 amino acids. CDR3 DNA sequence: TGCGCCAGCAGCTTGGTGGCCATCTACGAGCAGTACGTC. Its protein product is CASSLVAIYEQYV.

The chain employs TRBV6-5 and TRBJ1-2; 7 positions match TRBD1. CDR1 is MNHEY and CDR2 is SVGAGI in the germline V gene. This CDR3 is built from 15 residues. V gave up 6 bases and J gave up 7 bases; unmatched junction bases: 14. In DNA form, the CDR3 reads TGTGCCAGCAGATTCGAAAGGGATAGGGGGCTTGGCTACACCTTC. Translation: CASRFERDRGLGYTF.

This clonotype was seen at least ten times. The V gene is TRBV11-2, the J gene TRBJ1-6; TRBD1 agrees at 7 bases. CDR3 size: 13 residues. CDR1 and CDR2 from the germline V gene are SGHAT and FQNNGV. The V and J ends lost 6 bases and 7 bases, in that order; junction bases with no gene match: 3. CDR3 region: CASSPQGNSPLHF. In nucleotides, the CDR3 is TGTGCCAGCAGTCCACAGGGGAATTCACCCCTCCACTTT.

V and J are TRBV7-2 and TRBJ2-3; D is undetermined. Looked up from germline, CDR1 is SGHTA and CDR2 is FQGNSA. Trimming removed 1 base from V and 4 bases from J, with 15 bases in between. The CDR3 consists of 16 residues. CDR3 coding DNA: TGTGCCAGCAGCTTAGGGACGGACCATTTGGCAGATACGCAGTATTTT. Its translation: CASSLGTDHLADTQYF.

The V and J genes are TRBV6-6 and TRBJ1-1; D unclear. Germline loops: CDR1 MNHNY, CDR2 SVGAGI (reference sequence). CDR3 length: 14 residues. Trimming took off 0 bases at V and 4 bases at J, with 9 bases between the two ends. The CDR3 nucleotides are TGTGCCAGCAGTTACTCGACCCAGATCACTGAAGCTTTCTTT. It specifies CASSYSTQITEAFF.

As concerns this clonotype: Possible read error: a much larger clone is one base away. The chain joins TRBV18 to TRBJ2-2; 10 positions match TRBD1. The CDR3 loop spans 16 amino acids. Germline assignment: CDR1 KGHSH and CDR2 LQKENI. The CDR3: CAGSPTNGQGGRELFF. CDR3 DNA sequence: TGTGCCGGCTCACCGACTAACGGACAGGGGGGCCGGGAGCTGTTTTTT.